Listed here are 5 T cell receptor beta chains from one sample, sequenced in a study of identical twins. A single record per CDR3 protein comes from TCRdb applying MiXCR to the 5' RACE reads. Among 350,000 to 400,000 distinct CDR3 sequences listed, about 10% were seen once. Material: naive T cells sorted from blood. These TCRs come from a woman aged 50 to 65 in good health.

This clonotype was counted a few times. The chain couples TRBV28 to TRBJ1-5; D unclear. The CDR3 consists of 14 residues. Trimming pared 5 bases from V and 4 bases from J, leaving 12 bases between. Per the germline V gene, CDR1 is MDHEN and CDR2 is SYDVKM. The CDR3 spells CASSPSLLNQPQHF. The CDR3 DNA is TGTGCCAGCAGTCCCAGCCTACTAAATCAGCCCCAGCATTTT.

V usage is TRBV20-1 and J usage is TRBJ2-1; D not certain. The germline V gene has CDR1 DFQATT and CDR2 SNEGSKA (reference sequence). The V and J ends lost 6 bases and 7 bases respectively, with 10 bases between them. CDR3 length equals 11 residues. CDR3 nucleotide sequence: TGCAGTGCCGACCTAGTGAATGAGCAGTTCTTC. It yields the protein CSADLVNEQFF.

Only a few counts were recorded for this clonotype. This chain uses TRBV3-1 with TRBJ2-3; 7 positions agree with TRBD2. J was trimmed by 4 bases and V by 4 bases; bases with no gene match: 17. CDR1 is LGHDT, CDR2 YNNKEL, per germline (reference sequence). This CDR3 region has 18 residues. The CDR3 coding sequence is TGTGCCAGCAGCCGGGGGGGGATAACGGACGAGGGCTCAGATACGCAGTATTTT. Encoded protein: CASSRGGITDEGSDTQYF.

This clonotype was seen ten or more times. The chain combines TRBV6-1 with TRBJ2-1; TRBD2 aligns across 13 bases. V was pared by 7 bases and J by 0 bases, with 6 bases of the junction left unmatched. Germline loops: CDR1 MNHNS, CDR2 SASEGT. This CDR3 has 17 residues. The chain's CDR3 is CASIRLAGGRSYNEQFF. In DNA, the CDR3 is TGTGCCAGCATCCGACTAGCGGGAGGACGCTCCTACAATGAGCAGTTCTTC.

This chain joins TRBV9 and TRBJ2-3; D unclear. The V gene's germline CDR1 is SGDLS and CDR2 YYNGEE. V dropped 2 bases and J dropped 4 bases, with 14 bases sitting between them. The CDR3 consists of 15 residues. The CDR3 sequence is CASSVYQVGPDTQYF. The CDR3 nucleotides are TGTGCCAGCAGCGTTTATCAGGTCGGTCCAGATACGCAGTATTTT.